This TCR beta chain comes out of a study of blood T cell repertoires in COVID-19. Study details: There were acute and convalescent COVID-19 samples, and they came from the United States, Italy and Spain. T cells, B-cell-depleted T cells, or PBMCs provided the cDNA or gDNA that served as material.

This CDR3 region has 13 residues. Germline V gene data show CDR1 as SEHNR and CDR2 as FQNEAQ (reference sequence). V was cut by 8 bases and J by 0 bases, with 8 bases left in between. Study processing details: Amplification of reference gene primers was used by the study to estimate nucleated cell counts. Some clones are missing from TCRdb's copy, which holds only in-frame ones; the method was immunoSEQ multiplex PCR. The V and J calls and clone size come from that table; D and trimming were worked out from the DNA. This sample yields about 240,000 clones, of which around four fifths are seen a single time; around 12% belongs to the top ten.

The sample comprised peripheral blood. The rearrangement uses TRBV7-9 and TRBJ1-5; tentative D call: TRBD1 (5 bases). The source is a woman in her sixties or seventies with active or convalescent COVID-19. The CDR3 region is CASGAHSNQPQHF. For the CDR3, the DNA is TGTGCCAGCGGGGCACATAGCAATCAGCCCCAGCATTTT.